Included here is one T cell receptor (beta chain) sequence, with context. The clone's antigen remains unknown. One base away there is no much larger clone; base qualities are not given. Deletion took 2 bases off V and 10 bases off J, with a span of 11 bases between the germline ends. For CDR1 and CDR2, the germline V gene (reference sequence) lists DFQATT and SNEGSKA. CDR3 length: 11 amino acids, cysteine to phenylalanine. The retained sequence is limited to the CDR3, 33 bases, with the frame set at the first base. The sample comes from a study of technical replicates of blood from a handful of donors listed by TCRdb under 2017. Library prep was done by the immunoSEQ multiplex PCR assay. TCRdb holds this immuneACCESS table with in-frame rearrangements only. Some clones are missing; in checked studies, unresolved V genes explain under half, and the rest has no known cause. This sample comprises approximately 66,000 clones, approximately 88% of them detected only once. The ten largest clones add up to roughly 4.2% of the sample.

This TCR came from a human donor in good health. Some clones in this sample may be carry-over from other donors' samples. Rearrangement joined TRBV20-1 to TRBJ1-2; no D gene can be assigned with confidence. Sequencing input: PBMCs. The CDR3 region: CSARRQADYTF. The sequence in DNA is TGCAGTGCTAGAAGGCAGGCCGACTACACCTTC.